Listed below are T cell receptor beta chains from one sample, sequenced in a study of T-cell memory formation after mild COVID-19. TCRdb re-derived calls from the 5' RACE reads in MiXCR, one entry per CDR3 protein. There are around 200,000 distinct CDR3 sequences in the sample; under 30% occur only once, and approximately 10% lies in the top ten. Sample: PBMCs or a T cell subset sorted from them (not recorded which). These receptors originate from an adult woman who had mild COVID-19 (a few samples of this study predate the infection). Cell type and time point are not known. Both conserved end residues are part of each CDR3. Each record gives: clone size, V gene, D gene, J gene, CDR3 DNA, CDR3 protein. D genes are given only for firm matches. Some rows have no size entry. The others give once, few or many, or a class for an expanded clone.

size: .; V: TRBV12-3/TRBV12-4; D: .; J: TRBJ1-2; DNA: TGTGCCAGCAGCCCTGCGGGGGGAGGGATGGATGGCTACACCTTC; CDR3: CASSPAGGGMDGYTF
size: .; V: TRBV6-6; D: .; J: TRBJ1-3; DNA: TGTGCCAGCACTGGGGGAAACTCTGGAAACACCATATATTTT; CDR3: CASTGGNSGNTIYF
size: .; V: TRBV12-3/TRBV12-4; D: .; J: TRBJ2-5; DNA: TGTGCCAGCAGTTCGGCCCTGGTCTCGGAGACCCAGTACTTC; CDR3: CASSSALVSETQYF
size: .; V: TRBV4-3; D: .; J: TRBJ2-3; DNA: TGCGCCAGCAGCCAAGAGGAGGGCCAAACAGATACGCAGTATTTT; CDR3: CASSQEEGQTDTQYF
size: .; V: TRBV7-2; D: .; J: TRBJ2-7; DNA: TGTGCCAGCAGCTTAGTTCTAGAACTCGAGCAGTACTTC; CDR3: CASSLVLELEQYF
size: once; V: TRBV15; D: .; J: TRBJ2-7; DNA: TGTGCCACCAGCAGAGAGAAGGCCTCTACCTACGAGCAGTACTTC; CDR3: CATSREKASTYEQYF
size: few; V: TRBV9; D: .; J: TRBJ1-3; DNA: TGTGCCAGCAGCGTAGCGGGAGCTGGAAACACCATATATTTT; CDR3: CASSVAGAGNTIYF
size: few; V: TRBV15; D: TRBD2; J: TRBJ2-7; DNA: TGTGCCACCAGCAGAGGGTCGGCTAGCGGCGAGCAGTACTTC; CDR3: CATSRGSASGEQYF
size: few; V: TRBV18; D: .; J: TRBJ2-4; DNA: TGTGCCAGCTCACCACTGGGACCTCAAGCAGCCAAAAACATTCAGTACTTC; CDR3: CASSPLGPQAAKNIQYF
size: once; V: TRBV19; D: .; J: TRBJ2-3; DNA: TGTGCCAGTAGTCCGGGACATCCAGATACGCAGTATTTT; CDR3: CASSPGHPDTQYF
size: .; V: TRBV2; D: .; J: TRBJ1-4; DNA: TGTGCCAGCAGTGTTAATGAAAAACTGTTTTTT; CDR3: CASSVNEKLFF
size: few; V: TRBV7-9; D: .; J: TRBJ1-1; DNA: TGTGCCAGCAGCTTCTGGCAGGGTCGGCAAACTGAAGCTTTCTTT; CDR3: CASSFWQGRQTEAFF
size: .; V: TRBV14; D: .; J: TRBJ1-2; DNA: TGTGCCAGCAGCCCCGGACAGATAGAAAACTTCTATGGCTACACCTTC; CDR3: CASSPGQIENFYGYTF
size: .; V: TRBV28; D: TRBD1; J: TRBJ2-3; DNA: TGTGCCAGCTGCACAGGGGGCCGAGATACGCAGTATTTT; CDR3: CASCTGGRDTQYF
size: .; V: TRBV11-2; D: TRBD2; J: TRBJ2-1; DNA: TGTGCCAGCAGCTTACGCGAGGGTGCGGGGGGCTCCTACAATGAGCAGTTCTTC; CDR3: CASSLREGAGGSYNEQFF
size: few; V: TRBV30; D: .; J: TRBJ1-2; DNA: TGTGCCTGGAGCCGGAGCTATGGCTACACCTTC; CDR3: CAWSRSYGYTF
size: few; V: TRBV3-1; D: .; J: TRBJ1-3; DNA: TGTGCCAGCAGCCCTCCCGTGGGCTCCGGAAACACCATATATTTT; CDR3: CASSPPVGSGNTIYF
size: .; V: TRBV18; D: .; J: TRBJ2-2; DNA: TGTGCCAGCTCAGACTCTAGCGAGAACACCGGGGAGCTGTTTTTT; CDR3: CASSDSSENTGELFF
size: .; V: TRBV20-1; D: .; J: TRBJ2-7; DNA: TGCAGTGCTAGGACCGACAGTAGCCCCTACGAGCAGTACTTC; CDR3: CSARTDSSPYEQYF
size: .; V: TRBV5-1; D: .; J: TRBJ2-6; DNA: TGCGCCAGCACCGCTAGCTCTGGGGCCAACGTCCTGACTTTC; CDR3: CASTASSGANVLTF
size: .; V: TRBV7-8; D: .; J: TRBJ1-4; DNA: TGTGCCAGCAGCTTCAGGGGTGGAGAAAAACTGTTTTTT; CDR3: CASSFRGGEKLFF
size: once; V: TRBV10-3; D: .; J: TRBJ2-3; DNA: TGTGCCATCAGTGTTAACTCCCACCTCACAGATACGCAGTATTTT; CDR3: CAISVNSHLTDTQYF
size: few; V: TRBV5-1; D: TRBD2; J: TRBJ2-1; DNA: TGCGCCAGCTCTCGCGGGGGGGCCTACAATGAGCAGTTCTTC; CDR3: CASSRGGAYNEQFF
size: .; V: TRBV6-1; D: .; J: TRBJ2-5; DNA: TGTGCCAGCAGTGTGGTCCCCGGGAAGCAAGAGACCCAGTACTTC; CDR3: CASSVVPGKQETQYF
size: .; V: TRBV7-9; D: .; J: TRBJ2-5; DNA: TGTGCCAGCAGCCACCAGACAGGCCCAGAGGAGACCCAGTACTTC; CDR3: CASSHQTGPEETQYF
size: .; V: TRBV6-1; D: .; J: TRBJ1-2; DNA: TGTGCCACCACACAGAACTATGGCTACACCTTC; CDR3: CATTQNYGYTF
size: few; V: TRBV6-1; D: .; J: TRBJ2-5; DNA: TGTGCCAGCAGTGAAAGGCTGGGAGGGACCCAGTACTTC; CDR3: CASSERLGGTQYF
size: few; V: TRBV3-1; D: .; J: TRBJ2-1; DNA: TGTGCCAGCACCCCGGCGGGGACACGCTATGAGCAGTTCTTC; CDR3: CASTPAGTRYEQFF
size: many; V: TRBV18; D: .; J: TRBJ2-5; DNA: TGTGCCAGCTCACCACCGTCGGTTGCACAGGCGGCCCAGTACTTC; CDR3: CASSPPSVAQAAQYF
size: few; V: TRBV18; D: TRBD2; J: TRBJ2-3; DNA: TGTGCCAGCTCCGATCCGGGACTAGCGGGAGCTAGGGGAGATACGCAGTATTTT; CDR3: CASSDPGLAGARGDTQYF
size: .; V: TRBV12-3/TRBV12-4; D: .; J: TRBJ2-3; DNA: TGTGCCAGCAGTTGGGGGCAGGCAGATACGCAGTATTTT; CDR3: CASSWGQADTQYF
size: few; V: TRBV5-1; D: .; J: TRBJ2-7; DNA: TGCGCCAGCAGCTTGGGGGGGCAGCAACTCGAGCAGTACTTC; CDR3: CASSLGGQQLEQYF
size: .; V: TRBV7-2; D: .; J: TRBJ2-1; DNA: TGTGCCAGCAGCTTCTTAACCCAGCAGCAGTTCTTC; CDR3: CASSFLTQQQFF
size: many; V: TRBV5-1; D: .; J: TRBJ2-2; DNA: TGCGCCAGCAGCGTAGGAGACACCGGGGAGCTGTTTTTT; CDR3: CASSVGDTGELFF
size: few; V: TRBV6-1; D: .; J: TRBJ1-5; DNA: TGTGCCAGCAGTGAAGAGGGCTTAAGCAATCAGCCCCAGCATTTT; CDR3: CASSEEGLSNQPQHF
size: .; V: TRBV7-2; D: .; J: TRBJ1-2; DNA: TGTGCCAGCAGCTTAGTATGGTCGACCTATGGCTACACCTTC; CDR3: CASSLVWSTYGYTF
size: few; V: TRBV15; D: .; J: TRBJ2-7; DNA: TGTGCCACCGGGGCGGGTCGGTTCTACGAGCAGTACTTC; CDR3: CATGAGRFYEQYF
size: few; V: TRBV5-1; D: TRBD2; J: TRBJ2-1; DNA: TGCGCCAGCAGCTTGGTAAGCGGGAGGAATGAGCAGTTCTTC; CDR3: CASSLVSGRNEQFF
size: .; V: TRBV2; D: .; J: TRBJ2-4; DNA: TGTGCCAGCAGTGTGGAGGAACTAGCCAAAAACATTCAGTACTTC; CDR3: CASSVEELAKNIQYF
size: few; V: TRBV5-1; D: TRBD2; J: TRBJ2-1; DNA: TGCGCCAGCAGCTTGGATTCTAGCGGGGGTTACAATGAGCAGTTCTTC; CDR3: CASSLDSSGGYNEQFF
size: few; V: TRBV7-7; D: .; J: TRBJ2-2; DNA: TGTGCCAGCAGCCAAACCCGCACCGGGGAGCTGTTTTTT; CDR3: CASSQTRTGELFF
size: .; V: TRBV7-8; D: .; J: TRBJ2-2; DNA: TGTGCCAGCAGCTCCCGTGACAGGCCCAACACCGGGGAGCTGTTTTTT; CDR3: CASSSRDRPNTGELFF
size: .; V: TRBV3-1; D: .; J: TRBJ1-1; DNA: TGTGCCAGCAGCCAAGTGACGTTAGGGAACACTGAAGCTTTCTTT; CDR3: CASSQVTLGNTEAFF
size: few; V: TRBV4-1; D: .; J: TRBJ2-2; DNA: TGCGCCAGCAGCCAAGATAAGGGGGTTAAGGGCACCGGGGAGCTGTTTTTT; CDR3: CASSQDKGVKGTGELFF
size: .; V: TRBV30; D: .; J: TRBJ1-2; DNA: TGTGCCTGGGGTCCGGGGCTGGGCGGCTACACCTTC; CDR3: CAWGPGLGGYTF
size: .; V: TRBV12-3/TRBV12-4; D: .; J: TRBJ1-4; DNA: TGTGCCAGCAGTTTAGCGCTTCTCGGAAAACTGTTTTTT; CDR3: CASSLALLGKLFF
size: few; V: TRBV4-3; D: TRBD1; J: TRBJ1-5; DNA: TGCGCCAGCAGCCAAGATTCCAGGGGGCTCGGTCAGCCCCAGCATTTT; CDR3: CASSQDSRGLGQPQHF
size: few; V: TRBV4-1; D: .; J: TRBJ2-1; DNA: TGCGCCAGCAGCCAATTGGCGGTATCCCCCTACAATGAGCAGTTCTTC; CDR3: CASSQLAVSPYNEQFF